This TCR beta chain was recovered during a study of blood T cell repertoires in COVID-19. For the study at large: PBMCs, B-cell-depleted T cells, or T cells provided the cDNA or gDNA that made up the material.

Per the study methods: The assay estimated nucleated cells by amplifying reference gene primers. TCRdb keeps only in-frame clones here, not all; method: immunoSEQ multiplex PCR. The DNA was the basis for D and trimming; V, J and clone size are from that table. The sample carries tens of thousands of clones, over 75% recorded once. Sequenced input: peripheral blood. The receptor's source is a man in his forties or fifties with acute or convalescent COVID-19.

Written as DNA, the CDR3 is TGTGCCAGCAGTGAACTCTCGTCTGGGACTAGCGCCCACGAGCAGTACTTC. Translated: CASSELSSGTSAHEQYF. The chain recombines TRBV25-1 with TRBJ2-7, with 10 bases lining up with TRBD2. CDR1 is MGHDK, CDR2 SYGVNS, per germline. V lost 2 bases, J lost 5 bases, and 12 bases stayed unmatched. This CDR3 comprises 17 residues.